This is a list of T cell receptor beta chains from one sample in a study of T cell responses to AZD1222 COVID-19 vaccine. Libraries were prepared by immunoSEQ multiplex PCR; TCRdb keeps only in-frame clonotypes and omits some of them. The profile covers around 150,000 clones, with more than 85% appearing a single time and approximately 3.4% taken by the ten largest. The specimen comprised peripheral blood, sampled 28 days after the second AZD1222 dose. The receptors originated from an adult who received the AZD1222 COVID-19 vaccine. CDR3s include the opening cysteine and the closing phenylalanine or tryptophan. A D gene is named only where the DNA matches it firmly. Rows give clone size only sometimes, using once, few, many, or a class for an expanded clone.

abundance: NA; v_gene: TRBV4-3; j_gene: TRBJ1-5; d_gene: NA; CDR3nt: TGCGCCAGCAGCCAATTTGGGGATAGCAATCAGCCCCAGCATTTT; CDR3aa: CASSQFGDSNQPQHF
abundance: NA; v_gene: TRBV19; j_gene: TRBJ2-7; d_gene: TRBD2; CDR3nt: TGTGCCAGTAGCCGGGGGGACCCTTTCGGGAGGGTATACGAGCAGTACTTC; CDR3aa: CASSRGDPFGRVYEQYF
abundance: few; v_gene: TRBV4-2; j_gene: TRBJ2-7; d_gene: NA; CDR3nt: TGTGCCAGCAGCCAAGATCATGGACAGTTCTACGAGCAGTACTTC; CDR3aa: CASSQDHGQFYEQYF
abundance: NA; v_gene: TRBV4-3; j_gene: TRBJ2-6; d_gene: TRBD1; CDR3nt: TGCGCCAGCAGCCAAGAGGCTCCCAGGGGGCTAGTATTTTCTGGGGCCAACGTCCTGACTTTC; CDR3aa: CASSQEAPRGLVFSGANVLTF
abundance: NA; v_gene: TRBV29-1; j_gene: TRBJ1-1; d_gene: NA; CDR3nt: TGCAGCGTTGGGCAATACACTGAAGCTTTCTTT; CDR3aa: CSVGQYTEAFF
abundance: NA; v_gene: TRBV19; j_gene: TRBJ2-7; d_gene: NA; CDR3nt: TGTGCCAGTAGTATAGCCGGGTCCAACTCCTACGAGCAGTACTTC; CDR3aa: CASSIAGSNSYEQYF
abundance: once; v_gene: TRBV7-2; j_gene: TRBJ1-4; d_gene: NA; CDR3nt: TGTGCCAGCAGCTTGATGGATTGGGGTGAAAAACTGTTTTTT; CDR3aa: CASSLMDWGEKLFF
abundance: NA; v_gene: TRBV6-5; j_gene: TRBJ1-2; d_gene: TRBD1; CDR3nt: TGTGCCAGCAGTTATTCGGGACAGGGAAACTATGGCTACACCTTC; CDR3aa: CASSYSGQGNYGYTF
abundance: NA; v_gene: TRBV27; j_gene: TRBJ2-2; d_gene: NA; CDR3nt: TGTGCCAGCAGTTTAAAATTGAGGGGCACCGGGGAGCTGTTTTTT; CDR3aa: CASSLKLRGTGELFF
abundance: NA; v_gene: TRBV6-6; j_gene: TRBJ1-6; d_gene: TRBD1; CDR3nt: TGTGCCAGCATTTTCGGACAGGGGTCTTCACCCCTCCACTTT; CDR3aa: CASIFGQGSSPLHF
abundance: NA; v_gene: TRBV28; j_gene: TRBJ2-7; d_gene: NA; CDR3nt: TGTGCCAGCAGTTTCTCGAACTCCGGCGAGCAGTACTTC; CDR3aa: CASSFSNSGEQYF
abundance: NA; v_gene: TRBV10-3; j_gene: TRBJ2-7; d_gene: TRBD2; CDR3nt: TGTGCCATCAGTGGGAGGACTAGCGGGACTATTAACTCCTACGAGCAGTACTTC; CDR3aa: CAISGRTSGTINSYEQYF
abundance: NA; v_gene: TRBV18; j_gene: TRBJ1-5; d_gene: NA; CDR3nt: TGTGCCAGCTCACCATACGGGGGACAGCCCCAGCATTTT; CDR3aa: CASSPYGGQPQHF
abundance: NA; v_gene: TRBV5-4; j_gene: TRBJ2-3; d_gene: NA; CDR3nt: TGTGCCGGAGCTCCGGCCAGGGGCCCAAGGAATACGCAGTATTTT; CDR3aa: CAGAPARGPRNTQYF
abundance: NA; v_gene: TRBV7-3; j_gene: TRBJ1-1; d_gene: NA; CDR3nt: TGTGCCAGCAGCCAAACTGGGGTTACGGGGAACACTGAAGCTTTCTTT; CDR3aa: CASSQTGVTGNTEAFF
abundance: NA; v_gene: TRBV4-3; j_gene: TRBJ2-4; d_gene: TRBD1; CDR3nt: TGCGCCAGCAGCCAAGATCCCGACAGGGTGAACATTCAGTACTTC; CDR3aa: CASSQDPDRVNIQYF
abundance: NA; v_gene: TRBV11-2; j_gene: TRBJ1-2; d_gene: TRBD1; CDR3nt: TGTGCCAGCAGACCGATTCAGGGGGCGGGGGATGGCTACACCTTC; CDR3aa: CASRPIQGAGDGYTF
abundance: NA; v_gene: TRBV27; j_gene: TRBJ1-5; d_gene: TRBD1; CDR3nt: TGTGCCAGCAGACTATTGACAGGGGGAGGCAATCAGCCCCAGCATTTT; CDR3aa: CASRLLTGGGNQPQHF
abundance: NA; v_gene: TRBV28; j_gene: TRBJ2-5; d_gene: NA; CDR3nt: TGTGCCAGCACCTCTCGGGGGCGGTTCCAAGAGACCCAGTACTTC; CDR3aa: CASTSRGRFQETQYF
abundance: NA; v_gene: TRBV30; j_gene: TRBJ1-6; d_gene: NA; CDR3nt: TGTGCCGGGGGCTTTGGGCGTTCACCCCTCCACTTT; CDR3aa: CAGGFGRSPLHF
abundance: NA; v_gene: TRBV7-3; j_gene: TRBJ2-1; d_gene: NA; CDR3nt: TGTGCCAGCAGCCCGGGGTCCGAGCAGTTCTTC; CDR3aa: CASSPGSEQFF
abundance: NA; v_gene: TRBV5-5; j_gene: TRBJ1-5; d_gene: NA; CDR3nt: TGTGCCAGCAGCTTGGGGGTCAGGGTCAATCAGCCCCAGCATTTT; CDR3aa: CASSLGVRVNQPQHF
abundance: NA; v_gene: TRBV9; j_gene: TRBJ2-1; d_gene: NA; CDR3nt: TGTGCCAGCAGCGCTCTGGGACCGCACTCGGTTGAGCAGTTCTTC; CDR3aa: CASSALGPHSVEQFF
abundance: few; v_gene: TRBV6-5; j_gene: TRBJ1-1; d_gene: NA; CDR3nt: TGTGCCAGCAGTTACTCGGCGGGGGGAACTGAAGCTTTCTTT; CDR3aa: CASSYSAGGTEAFF
abundance: few; v_gene: TRBV27; j_gene: TRBJ1-1; d_gene: NA; CDR3nt: TGTGCCAGCAGTTTATCGAATACAGGATGGAACACTGAAGCTTTCTTT; CDR3aa: CASSLSNTGWNTEAFF
abundance: NA; v_gene: TRBV19; j_gene: TRBJ2-5; d_gene: TRBD2; CDR3nt: TGTGCCAGCCGGACTAGCTCGGACCAAGAGACCCAGTACTTC; CDR3aa: CASRTSSDQETQYF
abundance: NA; v_gene: TRBV10-1; j_gene: TRBJ1-4; d_gene: NA; CDR3nt: TGCGCCAGCAGTGAGCAGAATAGTGAAAAACTGTTTTTT; CDR3aa: CASSEQNSEKLFF
abundance: NA; v_gene: TRBV5-1; j_gene: TRBJ2-7; d_gene: NA; CDR3nt: TGCGCCAGCAGCCGCGGAGAGATCTCCTACGAGCAGTACTTC; CDR3aa: CASSRGEISYEQYF
abundance: NA; v_gene: TRBV19; j_gene: TRBJ1-2; d_gene: NA; CDR3nt: TGTGCCAGTAGTATAGGGCCTGGGGCCGGCTATGGCTACACCTTC; CDR3aa: CASSIGPGAGYGYTF
abundance: NA; v_gene: TRBV28; j_gene: TRBJ1-2; d_gene: TRBD1; CDR3nt: TGTGCCAGCAGGTCGGGACAGCTCAACTATGGCTACACCTTC; CDR3aa: CASRSGQLNYGYTF
abundance: NA; v_gene: TRBV30; j_gene: TRBJ2-6; d_gene: NA; CDR3nt: TGTGCCTGGAGTCCCGGCGCAACCTCTGGGGCCAACGTCCTGACTTTC; CDR3aa: CAWSPGATSGANVLTF
abundance: NA; v_gene: TRBV6-2/TRBV6-3; j_gene: TRBJ2-7; d_gene: NA; CDR3nt: TGTGCCAGCAGTTTTAGGGTGGGAGTGACACCCTACGAGCAGTACTTC; CDR3aa: CASSFRVGVTPYEQYF
abundance: NA; v_gene: TRBV19; j_gene: TRBJ2-7; d_gene: NA; CDR3nt: TGTGCCAGTAGAAGAGGGGGGCCTAGCGGCTCCTCTCCTACCGAGCAGTACTTC; CDR3aa: CASRRGGPSGSSPTEQYF
abundance: NA; v_gene: TRBV4-3; j_gene: TRBJ2-3; d_gene: NA; CDR3nt: TGCGCCAGCAGCCAAGTCCGCGGGCTCACAGATACGCAGTATTTT; CDR3aa: CASSQVRGLTDTQYF
abundance: NA; v_gene: TRBV6-5; j_gene: TRBJ1-3; d_gene: NA; CDR3nt: TGTGCCAGCAACAAGGGGGGAAACACCATATATTTT; CDR3aa: CASNKGGNTIYF
abundance: NA; v_gene: TRBV2; j_gene: TRBJ2-5; d_gene: TRBD2; CDR3nt: TGTGCCAGCGGGACTAGTGAAGAGACCCAGTACTTC; CDR3aa: CASGTSEETQYF
abundance: NA; v_gene: TRBV29-1; j_gene: TRBJ2-3; d_gene: NA; CDR3nt: TGCAGCGGATCGACAGGACGCACAGATACGCAGTATTTT; CDR3aa: CSGSTGRTDTQYF
abundance: NA; v_gene: TRBV2; j_gene: TRBJ1-1; d_gene: NA; CDR3nt: TGTGCCAGCAAATCCGGGGACACTGAAGCTTTCTTT; CDR3aa: CASKSGDTEAFF
abundance: NA; v_gene: TRBV11-3; j_gene: TRBJ1-3; d_gene: TRBD1; CDR3nt: TGTGCCAGCAGCTCGACAGGGCTCATCTCTGGAAACACCATATATTTT; CDR3aa: CASSSTGLISGNTIYF
abundance: NA; v_gene: TRBV7-9; j_gene: TRBJ1-2; d_gene: TRBD1; CDR3nt: TGTGCCAGCAGCTTAAGCGTACGGGACAGCTATGGCTACACCTTC; CDR3aa: CASSLSVRDSYGYTF
abundance: NA; v_gene: TRBV9; j_gene: TRBJ2-1; d_gene: TRBD1; CDR3nt: TGTGCCAGCAGCGATCCGGGACAGGGTTTTAATGAGCAGTTCTTC; CDR3aa: CASSDPGQGFNEQFF
abundance: NA; v_gene: TRBV18; j_gene: TRBJ2-7; d_gene: NA; CDR3nt: TGTGCCAGCTCACCACCGGGGGGTGGCGAGCAGTACTTC; CDR3aa: CASSPPGGGEQYF
abundance: NA; v_gene: TRBV28; j_gene: TRBJ1-1; d_gene: NA; CDR3nt: TGTGCCAGCAGTTTCTCCTCTCGAACAAAGAACACTGAAGCTTTCTTT; CDR3aa: CASSFSSRTKNTEAFF
abundance: few; v_gene: TRBV5-5; j_gene: TRBJ1-3; d_gene: NA; CDR3nt: TGTGCCAGTCAGACCAGGGGCAATTCTGGAAACACCATATATTTT; CDR3aa: CASQTRGNSGNTIYF
abundance: NA; v_gene: TRBV27; j_gene: TRBJ2-1; d_gene: TRBD2; CDR3nt: TGTGCCAGCAGAAGCGGGGGTGAGCAGTTCTTC; CDR3aa: CASRSGGEQFF
abundance: NA; v_gene: TRBV7-2; j_gene: TRBJ1-5; d_gene: NA; CDR3nt: TGTGCCAGCAGCTTCCCCGGGGCTAGCAATCAGCCCCAGCATTTT; CDR3aa: CASSFPGASNQPQHF
abundance: NA; v_gene: TRBV12-3/TRBV12-4; j_gene: TRBJ1-2; d_gene: NA; CDR3nt: TGTGCCAGCAGGCCTACAGGGCGCGGCTACACCTTC; CDR3aa: CASRPTGRGYTF
abundance: NA; v_gene: TRBV5-4; j_gene: TRBJ2-2; d_gene: NA; CDR3nt: TGTGCCAGCAGCTTGGATCGGAGGGGGGAGCTGTTTTTT; CDR3aa: CASSLDRRGELFF
abundance: NA; v_gene: TRBV2; j_gene: TRBJ1-2; d_gene: NA; CDR3nt: TGTGCCAGCAGTGAAGACAGGGTCTATGGCTACACCTTC; CDR3aa: CASSEDRVYGYTF
abundance: NA; v_gene: TRBV10-1; j_gene: TRBJ1-2; d_gene: NA; CDR3nt: TGCGCCAGCAGTCGGTTTCGGGGTCCTCCCTATGGCTACACCTTC; CDR3aa: CASSRFRGPPYGYTF
abundance: NA; v_gene: TRBV19; j_gene: TRBJ1-2; d_gene: NA; CDR3nt: TGTGCCAGTAGTATTGATCGAAACTATGGCTACACCTTC; CDR3aa: CASSIDRNYGYTF
abundance: NA; v_gene: TRBV3-1/TRBV3-2; j_gene: TRBJ2-7; d_gene: NA; CDR3nt: TGTGCCAGCAGCCACAGCGGATCCTACGAGCAGTACTTC; CDR3aa: CASSHSGSYEQYF
abundance: NA; v_gene: TRBV30; j_gene: TRBJ2-7; d_gene: NA; CDR3nt: TGTGCCTGGAGTCGGCCCCCCGGAACCTACGAGCAGTACTTC; CDR3aa: CAWSRPPGTYEQYF
abundance: NA; v_gene: TRBV30; j_gene: TRBJ1-3; d_gene: TRBD1; CDR3nt: TGTGCCTCAAGCCAGGGGGCTGGAAACACCATATATTTT; CDR3aa: CASSQGAGNTIYF
abundance: NA; v_gene: TRBV19; j_gene: TRBJ2-5; d_gene: TRBD2; CDR3nt: TGTGCCAGTAGTACGGGAGGGCCCGGGGAGACCCAGTACTTC; CDR3aa: CASSTGGPGETQYF
abundance: NA; v_gene: TRBV19; j_gene: TRBJ2-1; d_gene: TRBD2; CDR3nt: TGTGCCAGTAGTATAAGTAGCGGGAACTACAATGAGCAGTTCTTC; CDR3aa: CASSISSGNYNEQFF
abundance: NA; v_gene: TRBV10-3; j_gene: TRBJ1-2; d_gene: NA; CDR3nt: TGTGCCATCAGTGAAGAAGGGAACCTCAACTATGGCTACACCTTC; CDR3aa: CAISEEGNLNYGYTF
abundance: NA; v_gene: TRBV7-9; j_gene: TRBJ1-4; d_gene: TRBD1; CDR3nt: TGTGCCAGCAGCTTAGAACAGGGGCCCAATGAAAAACTGTTTTTT; CDR3aa: CASSLEQGPNEKLFF
abundance: NA; v_gene: TRBV29-1; j_gene: TRBJ1-2; d_gene: NA; CDR3nt: TGCAGCGTTGAAGATCTAGGGGCCGGCTATGGCTACACCTTC; CDR3aa: CSVEDLGAGYGYTF